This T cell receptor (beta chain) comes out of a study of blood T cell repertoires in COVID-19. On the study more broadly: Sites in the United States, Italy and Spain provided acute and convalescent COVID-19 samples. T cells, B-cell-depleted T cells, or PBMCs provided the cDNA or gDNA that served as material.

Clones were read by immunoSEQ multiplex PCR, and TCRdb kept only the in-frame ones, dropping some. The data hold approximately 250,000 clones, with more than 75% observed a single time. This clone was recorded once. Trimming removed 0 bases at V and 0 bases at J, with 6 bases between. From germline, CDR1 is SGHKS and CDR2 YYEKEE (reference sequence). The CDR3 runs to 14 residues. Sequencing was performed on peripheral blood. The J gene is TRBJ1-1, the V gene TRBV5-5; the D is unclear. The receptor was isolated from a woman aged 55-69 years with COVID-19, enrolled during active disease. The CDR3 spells CASSLGLLNTEAFF. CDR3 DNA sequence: TGTGCCAGCAGCTTGGGACTTCTGAACACTGAAGCTTTCTTT.